The 17 T cell receptor beta chains presented below share a single source sample, sequenced in a study of blood T cell repertoires in COVID-19. Sequencing was performed with immunoSEQ multiplex PCR; in TCRdb, only in-frame clones are kept and a portion is missing. The data show approximately 260,000 clones, with roughly 83% seen just once and roughly a tenth held by the top ten. The specimen sequenced was peripheral blood. These receptor sequences come from a woman older than 75 with acute or convalescent COVID-19.

The rearrangement uses TRBV5-1 and TRBJ1-4; 8 positions match TRBD1. Losses at the gene ends were 0 bases for V and 6 bases for J; bases not matched to a gene: 4. Germline lookup yields CDR1 SGHRS and CDR2 YFSETQ. This CDR3 is 15 amino acids long. The CDR3 bases are TGCGCCAGCAGCTTGGTGGCAGGGGGCGATGAAAAACTGTTTTTT. Protein product: CASSLVAGGDEKLFF.

The rearrangement joins TRBV10-3 to TRBJ1-3; D ambiguous. CDR3 length: 14 residues. The V end was cut by 3 bases, the J end by 4 bases, with 10 bases between. Germline lookup yields CDR1 ENHRY and CDR2 SYGVKD. Written as DNA, the CDR3 is TGTGCCATCAGTGATCAGGTTTCGGGAAACACCATATATTTT. It encodes CAISDQVSGNTIYF.

The chain employs TRBV7-8 and TRBJ2-3, with 8 nucleotides matching TRBD2. Germline V lookup: CDR1 SGHVS, CDR2 FQNEAQ. CDR3 length: 18 residues. V lost 1 base, J lost 4 bases, and 13 bases stayed unmatched. The CDR3 spells CASSLGGGGLPPPDTQYF. In DNA, the CDR3 is TGTGCCAGCAGCTTAGGAGGCGGGGGGCTCCCCCCGCCAGATACGCAGTATTTT.

The rearrangement links TRBV12-3 or TRBV12-4 to TRBJ2-2, with D possibly TRBD1 on 5 matching bases. This CDR3 comprises 13 residues. V lost 4 bases and J lost 6, with 9 bases in between. In DNA, the CDR3 is TGTGCCAGCAGTTCAGGGCGTCCCGGGGAGCTGTTTTTT. Residues: CASSSGRPGELFF.

In its sample, this clone was seen once. J is TRBJ1-5 and V is TRBV3-1 (or the pseudogene TRBV3-2); TRBD1 is a possible D gene (5 bases). V lost 1 base and J 7 bases, leaving 11 bases between the germline ends. The CDR3 contains 14 residues. CDR1 LGHDT and CDR2 YNNKEL come from the germline V gene (reference sequence). As DNA, the CDR3 is TGTGCCAGCAGCCAAGGGGCAGGGTACCAGCCCCAGCATTTT. Translated, it gives CASSQGAGYQPQHF.

The chain has TRBV6-5 and TRBJ1-2; 8 bases are shared with TRBD1. V lost 6 bases and J lost 4; bases outside the gene matches: 10. The CDR3 spans 15 residues. The germline gives CDR1 MNHEY, CDR2 SVGAGI. CDR3 nucleotides: TGTGCCAGCAGCTCCTCAGGGGGCGTAGGCTATGGCTACACCTTC. Its translation: CASSSSGGVGYGYTF.

This clone was observed a few times. The CDR3 here is CASSLNPGTSGGTTDTQYF. Written as DNA, the CDR3 is TGCGCCAGCAGCTTGAACCCCGGGACTAGCGGGGGGACCACAGATACGCAGTATTTT. V usage is TRBV5-1 and J usage is TRBJ2-3; 15 nucleotides match TRBD2. V was clipped by 1 base and J by 2 bases; unmatched bases: 8. This CDR3 region has 19 residues. Looked up from germline, CDR1 is SGHRS and CDR2 is YFSETQ.

This clone has only one observation. This chain uses TRBV19 with TRBJ2-7; 7 positions agree with TRBD1. The CDR3 consists of 13 residues. Germline lookup yields CDR1 LNHDA and CDR2 SQIVND (reference sequence). V shed 2 bases, J shed 5 bases, and the junction held 3 bases outside the gene matches. This CDR3 is CASSIRGRNEQYF. The CDR3 DNA follows: TGTGCCAGTAGTATAAGGGGGCGGAACGAGCAGTACTTC.

The J gene is TRBJ1-2, the V gene TRBV6-5; TRBD1 matches 8 bases. Germline V gene sequence: CDR1 MNHEY, CDR2 SVGAGI. Germline trimming cut 6 bases from V and 2 bases from J; bases unmatched to any gene: 8. This CDR3 comprises 15 residues. CDR3 in amino acids: CASSAQGGSNYGYTF. The CDR3 DNA follows: TGTGCCAGCAGCGCACAGGGGGGATCCAACTATGGCTACACCTTC.

This clone appeared once. This chain connects TRBV19 to TRBJ2-2, with a tentative D call TRBD1 (5 bases). The CDR3 spans 14 residues. V lost 3 bases to trimming and J lost 7 bases, with 12 bases between them. CDR1 LNHDA and CDR2 SQIVND come from the germline V gene (reference sequence). The DNA of the CDR3 is TGTGCCAGTAGTATCCCAGGGTACGGCGGGGAGCTGTTTTTT. Translation: CASSIPGYGGELFF.

This clone was observed once. V is TRBV12-5 and J is TRBJ2-7; D not resolved. The V gene lost 1 base and the J gene lost 8 bases, with 9 bases spanning the gap. This CDR3 contains 12 residues. Germline V gene lookup returns CDR1 LGHNT and CDR2 FRNRAP. The CDR3 region is CASGLAVDKQYF. CDR3 bases: TGTGCTAGTGGTTTGGCCGTTGACAAGCAGTACTTC.

The V call is TRBV28, the J call TRBJ2-7; no firm D call. Germline values: CDR1 MDHEN, CDR2 SYDVKM. This CDR3 is 12 amino acids long. Trimming shortened V by 4 bases and J by 9 bases, and 13 bases separated the two germline ends. CDR3 region: CASSSQPLVQYF. In nucleotides, the CDR3 is TGTGCCAGCAGTTCACAGCCCCTGGTGCAGTACTTC.

This sequence joins TRBV7-2 and TRBJ1-5; possibly TRBD1 for D (5 bases). V was shortened by 5 bases and J by 4 bases, with 15 bases between the two germline ends. Germline CDR1 and CDR2: SGHTA and FQGNSA. This CDR3 region has 15 residues. CDR3 nucleotide sequence: TGTGCCAGCAGCCCCGAGGAGGGGAGGAATCAGCCCCAGCATTTT. Encoded protein: CASSPEEGRNQPQHF.

The chain has TRBV6-5 and TRBJ1-1, with D possibly TRBD1 on 6 matching bases. The CDR3 runs to 14 residues. The germline V and J ends were trimmed by 4 bases and 1 base, with 10 bases remaining between them. Germline V gene lookup returns CDR1 MNHEY and CDR2 SVGAGI. CDR3 coding DNA: TGTGCCAGCAGTTCTCAGGGGAAGAACACTGAAGCTTTCTTT. This gives the protein CASSSQGKNTEAFF.

This sequence joins TRBV2 and TRBJ1-5; D uncertain. Trimming removed 7 bases at V and 2 bases at J, with 15 bases between. Germline values: CDR1 SNHLY, CDR2 FYNNEI. There are 15 residues in the CDR3. CDR3 bases: TGTGCCAGCAAGACGGAGGGCGACGGCAATCAGCCCCAGCATTTT. Translated, it gives CASKTEGDGNQPQHF. Together with reference TRBV2 and TRBJ1-5, the CDR3 gives the full variable domain: EPEVTQTPSHQVTQMGQEVILRCVPISNHLYFYWYRQILGQKVEFLVSFYNNEISEKSEIFDDQFSVERPDGSNFTLKIRSTKLEDSAMYFCASKTEGDGNQPQHFGDGTRLSIL.

This clone was seen more than once but under ten times. V is TRBV30 and J is TRBJ2-1, with 14 bases identical to TRBD2. Germline values: CDR1 GTSNPN, CDR2 SVGIG (reference sequence). This CDR3 has 15 residues. The V gene end was trimmed by 4 bases and the J gene end by 9 bases; junction bases not matched to a gene: 8. CDR3 nucleotides: TGTGCCTGGACCCGACTAGCGGGGGGGCGCACTGAGCAGTTCTTC. Protein: CAWTRLAGGRTEQFF.

This clone was seen only once. The chain has TRBV2 and TRBJ2-3, with D tentatively TRBD1 (7 bases). V dropped 11 bases and J dropped 0 bases, with 15 bases sitting between them. Germline V lookup: CDR1 SNHLY, CDR2 FYNNEI. This CDR3 is built from 14 residues. In DNA form, the CDR3 reads TGTGCCCAAGGGGGGACAGCTAGCACAGATACGCAGTATTTT. Translating gives CAQGGTASTDTQYF.